Below are 5 T cell receptor beta chains sequenced from a single sample in a study of T cell responses to AZD1222 COVID-19 vaccine. Here immunoSEQ multiplex PCR was the method, and the copy in TCRdb shows in-frame clones only, minus some. This table has tens of thousands of clones, approximately 80% appearing once. This material consisted of peripheral blood, taken on day 0 of AZD1222 vaccination. The receptors originated from an adult in good health.

Of note for this clone: A read error may produce the germline difference seen at one junction end. This sequence joins TRBV2 and TRBJ2-7, with 7 positions matching TRBD1. Germline-derived CDR1 and CDR2 are SNHLY and FYNNEI. The CDR3 has 13 amino acids. CDR3 region: CASMGQMFYAQYF. In DNA form, the CDR3 reads TGTGCCAGCATGGGACAGATGTTCTACGCGCAGTACTTC.

This rearrangement joins TRBV6-1 to TRBJ1-2, with D possibly matching TRBD1 (5 bases). The CDR3 has 14 residues. Per the germline V gene, CDR1 is MNHNS and CDR2 is SASEGT. Deletions cut 1 base from V and 6 bases from J, with 12 bases between. CDR3 sequence: CASSEERTTHGYTF. The DNA of the CDR3 is TGTGCCAGCAGTGAAGAAAGGACAACCCATGGCTACACCTTC.

This chain connects TRBV5-5 to TRBJ2-1; TRBD2 might be the D (6 bases). V dropped 6 bases and J dropped 2 bases, with 18 bases sitting between them. Germline V CDR1 and CDR2: SGHKS, YYEKEE (reference sequence). This CDR3 spans 16 amino acids. The CDR3 region has the DNA TGTGCCAGCAATTCCTATTCGGGGGTAACCTACAATGAGCAGTTCTTC. Translating gives CASNSYSGVTYNEQFF.

The chain combines TRBV5-4 with TRBJ2-5, with a possible D match to TRBD2 (5 bases). Germline assignment: CDR1 SGHNT and CDR2 YYREEE (reference sequence). The CDR3 has 15 amino acids. The V and J ends lost 0 bases and 1 base respectively, with 10 bases between them. CDR3 in amino acids: CASSLVLAGQETQYF. The CDR3 DNA sequence: TGTGCCAGCAGCTTGGTCCTGGCGGGCCAAGAGACCCAGTACTTC. The full variable domain, rest sourced from reference TRBV5-4 and TRBJ2-5, is ETGVTQSPTHLIKTRGQQVTLRCSSQSGHNTVSWYQQALGQGPQFIFQYYREEENGRGNFPPRFSGLQFPNYSSELNVNALELDDSALYLCASSLVLAGQETQYFGPGTRLLVL.

This sequence joins TRBV29-1 and TRBJ2-1; 9 nucleotides align to TRBD2. J gave up 6 bases and V 2 bases, and 11 bases lay outside the gene matches. The CDR3 is made up of 16 amino acids. Germline CDR1 SQVTM, CDR2 ANQGSEA. This chain's CDR3 is CSVEKTGTSTRNEQFF. CDR3 nucleotides: TGCAGCGTTGAAAAGACCGGGACTAGCACGCGCAATGAGCAGTTCTTC.